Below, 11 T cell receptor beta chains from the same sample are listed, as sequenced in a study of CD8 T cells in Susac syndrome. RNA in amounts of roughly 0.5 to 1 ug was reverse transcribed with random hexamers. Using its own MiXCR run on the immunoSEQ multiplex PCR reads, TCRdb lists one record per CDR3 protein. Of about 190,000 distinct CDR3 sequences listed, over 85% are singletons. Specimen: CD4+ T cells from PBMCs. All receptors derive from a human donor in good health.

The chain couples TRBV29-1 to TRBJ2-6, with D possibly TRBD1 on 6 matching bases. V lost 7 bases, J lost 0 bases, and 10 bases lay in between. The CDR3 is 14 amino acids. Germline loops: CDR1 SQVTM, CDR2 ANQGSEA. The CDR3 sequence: CSAETGSGANVLTF. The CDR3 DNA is TGCAGCGCCGAGACAGGCTCTGGGGCCAACGTCCTGACTTTC.

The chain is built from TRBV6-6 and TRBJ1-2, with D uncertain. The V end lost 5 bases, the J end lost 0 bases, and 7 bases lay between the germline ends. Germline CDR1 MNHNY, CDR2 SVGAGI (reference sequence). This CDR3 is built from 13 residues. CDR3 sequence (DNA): TGTGCCAGCAGTCCAGGAGCTAACTATGGCTACACCTTC. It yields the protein CASSPGANYGYTF.

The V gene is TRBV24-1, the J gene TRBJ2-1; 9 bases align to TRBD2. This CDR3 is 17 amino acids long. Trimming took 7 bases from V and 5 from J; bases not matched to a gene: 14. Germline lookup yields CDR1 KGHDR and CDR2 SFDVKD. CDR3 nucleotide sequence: TGTGCCACCAGGGCAGGGGGTGGCGGGAGGGCCAACAATGAGCAGTTCTTC. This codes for CATRAGGGGRANNEQFF.

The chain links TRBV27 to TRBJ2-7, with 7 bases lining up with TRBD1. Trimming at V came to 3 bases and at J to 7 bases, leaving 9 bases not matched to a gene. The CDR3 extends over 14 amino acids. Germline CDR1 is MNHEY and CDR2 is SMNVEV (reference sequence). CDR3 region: CASSLDRISGEQYF. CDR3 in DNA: TGTGCCAGCAGTTTGGACAGGATTAGTGGTGAGCAGTACTTC.

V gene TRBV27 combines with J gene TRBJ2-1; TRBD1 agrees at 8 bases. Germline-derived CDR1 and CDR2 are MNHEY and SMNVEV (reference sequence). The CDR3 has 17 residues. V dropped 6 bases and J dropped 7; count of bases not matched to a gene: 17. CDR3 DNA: TGTGCCAGCAGCCTTCGACAGGGGTTAACCTTGGGGAATGAGCAGTTCTTC. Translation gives CASSLRQGLTLGNEQFF.

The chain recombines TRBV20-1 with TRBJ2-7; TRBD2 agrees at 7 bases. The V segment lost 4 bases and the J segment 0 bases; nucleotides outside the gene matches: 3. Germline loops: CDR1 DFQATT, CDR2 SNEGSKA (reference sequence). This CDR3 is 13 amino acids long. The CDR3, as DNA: TGCAGTGCTACACCGGGGGGCTCCTACGAGCAGTACTTC. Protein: CSATPGGSYEQYF.

CDR3 nucleotide sequence: TGTGCCAGCAGTTCCGACAGATACATTCAGTACTTC. Its protein product is CASSSDRYIQYF. The rearrangement uses TRBV12-3 or TRBV12-4 and TRBJ2-4; D might be TRBD1 (5 bases). V lost 4 bases and J lost 8, with 9 bases in between. CDR3 length equals 12 residues.

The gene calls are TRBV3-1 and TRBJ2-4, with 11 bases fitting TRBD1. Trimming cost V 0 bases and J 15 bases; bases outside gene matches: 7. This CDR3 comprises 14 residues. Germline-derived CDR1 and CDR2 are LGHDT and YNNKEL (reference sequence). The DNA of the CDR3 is TGTGCCAGCAGCCAAGATGGAGGGACAGGGGGTCGGTACTTC. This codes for CASSQDGGTGGRYF.

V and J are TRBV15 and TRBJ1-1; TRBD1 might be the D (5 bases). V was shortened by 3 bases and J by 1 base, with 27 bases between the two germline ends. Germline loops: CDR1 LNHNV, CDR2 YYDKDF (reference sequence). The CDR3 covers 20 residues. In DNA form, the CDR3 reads TGTGCCACCAGCAGGTATTATGCGGCGGGGCCCAAGAGGGGGAACACTGAAGCTTTCTTT. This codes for CATSRYYAAGPKRGNTEAFF.

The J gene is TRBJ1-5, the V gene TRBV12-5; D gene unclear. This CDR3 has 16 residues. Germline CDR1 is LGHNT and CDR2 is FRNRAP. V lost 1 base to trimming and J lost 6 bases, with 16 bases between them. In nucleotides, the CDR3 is TGTGCTAGTGGTTTGGCCATCACCCCAACTACTCAGCCCCAGCATTTT. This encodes CASGLAITPTTQPQHF.

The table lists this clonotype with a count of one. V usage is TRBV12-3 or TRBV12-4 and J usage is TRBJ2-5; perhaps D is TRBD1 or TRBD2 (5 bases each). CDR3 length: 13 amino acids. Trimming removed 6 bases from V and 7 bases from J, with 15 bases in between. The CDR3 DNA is TGTGCCAGCAGCTCAGGGCGTCGGGGGACCCAGTACTTC. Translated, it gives CASSSGRRGTQYF.